This is a list of T cell receptor beta chains from one sample in a study of T cell responses to AZD1222 COVID-19 vaccine. Using immunoSEQ multiplex PCR, the repertoire was profiled, and TCRdb retains in-frame clones only, with some absent. Of some 100,000 clones listed, nearly 90% are singletons. The sample here was peripheral blood, taken on day 0 of AZD1222 vaccination. Receptors were obtained from an adult in good health. Both conserved end residues are part of each CDR3. Fields, in order: J gene, clone size, V gene, D gene, CDR3 DNA, CDR3 protein. The D gene is left open where the match is weak. Not all rows give a size; the values are once, few, many and, for expanded clones, a class.

TRBJ2-7 | NA | TRBV4-1 | TRBD1 | TGCGCCAGCAGCCTAGGGACAGGGGGCGGCGAGCAGTACTTC | CASSLGTGGGEQYF
TRBJ2-1 | NA | TRBV11-2 | NA | TGTGCCAGCAGCCCGGTAGGCTCCTACAATGAGCAGTTCTTC | CASSPVGSYNEQFF
TRBJ2-1 | NA | TRBV5-1 | NA | TGCGCCAGCAGCTTCTTCGCAGGAGTTTACAATGAGCAGTTCTTC | CASSFFAGVYNEQFF
TRBJ1-4 | NA | TRBV5-4 | NA | TGTGCCAGCAGCCAACGGGGCAGAAATGAAAAACTGTTTTTT | CASSQRGRNEKLFF
TRBJ2-7 | few | TRBV2 | NA | TGTGCCAGCAGACTAGGGTCGGGGGAGCAGTACTTC | CASRLGSGEQYF
TRBJ1-2 | few | TRBV6-5 | TRBD1 | TGTGCCAGCAGGCTAGGACAGGGTACCTATGGCTACACCTTC | CASRLGQGTYGYTF
TRBJ2-1 | NA | TRBV7-2 | TRBD2 | TGTGCCAGCAGCTTAACTAGCGGCCTCTCCTACAATGAGCAGTTCTTC | CASSLTSGLSYNEQFF
TRBJ1-5 | NA | TRBV7-2 | NA | TGTGCCAGCAGCTTAGCGCCAGGCCCTACAAATCAGCCCCAGCATTTT | CASSLAPGPTNQPQHF
TRBJ2-1 | NA | TRBV5-1 | NA | TGCGCCAGCAGCTTGCGAGGACTAGGGGGGTCCAATGAGCAGTTCTTC | CASSLRGLGGSNEQFF
TRBJ2-7 | NA | TRBV3-1/TRBV3-2 | NA | TGTGCCAGCAGCCAAGAACTAGCCATCGAGCAGTACTTC | CASSQELAIEQYF
TRBJ2-7 | NA | TRBV16 | NA | TGTGCCAGCAGCCAATCCCAGTCTGCCTACGAGCAGTACTTC | CASSQSQSAYEQYF
TRBJ2-1 | NA | TRBV9 | TRBD2 | TGTGCCAGCAGCGCGCTAGCGGGGGGGCCTCTAGGTGAGCAGTTCTTC | CASSALAGGPLGEQFF
TRBJ2-1 | NA | TRBV29-1 | TRBD2 | TGCAGCGTTGACGGGTTTACGAGCCGCCTAGCGGGATACGAGCAGTTCTTC | CSVDGFTSRLAGYEQFF
TRBJ2-2 | few | TRBV11-1 | NA | TGTGCCAGCAGCTTAGCGACAGGCACCGGGGAGCTGTTTTTT | CASSLATGTGELFF
TRBJ2-3 | NA | TRBV9 | NA | TGTGCCAGCAGCGTAGCAAGCGGGTACACAGATACGCAGTATTTT | CASSVASGYTDTQYF
TRBJ1-1 | NA | TRBV3-1/TRBV3-2 | TRBD1 | TGTGCCAGCAGCCACGGGGACAGGGGTGAAGCTTTCTTT | CASSHGDRGEAFF
TRBJ2-1 | NA | TRBV7-2 | TRBD2 | TGTGCCAGCAGCTCTAGGTGGGGGACTAGCGGGAGCGTTCGGAATGAGCAGTTCTTC | CASSSRWGTSGSVRNEQFF
TRBJ1-4 | NA | TRBV24-1 | NA | TGTGCCACCAGTGAGGGGGGTGGAATACTGTTTTTT | CATSEGGGILFF
TRBJ2-1 | NA | TRBV24-1 | NA | TGTGCCACCAGTAGGGGAGGTTACTCCTACAATGAGCAGTTCTTC | CATSRGGYSYNEQFF
TRBJ2-4 | NA | TRBV9 | NA | TGTGCCAGCAGCGCGACAGATAGCATAAGCATTCAGTACTTC | CASSATDSISIQYF
TRBJ1-1 | NA | TRBV19 | TRBD1 | TGTGCCAGTAGGGGTGGGACAGGGGGTTTACGGACTGAAGCTTTCTTT | CASRGGTGGLRTEAFF
TRBJ1-5 | once | TRBV6-1 | NA | TGTGCCAGCAGTGAACTGAGGAATCAGCCCCAGCATTTT | CASSELRNQPQHF
TRBJ2-3 | NA | TRBV7-9 | NA | TGTGCCAGCAGCTTAGGGAGTCACACAGATACGCAGTATTTT | CASSLGSHTDTQYF
TRBJ1-5 | NA | TRBV6-5 | NA | TGTGCCAGCAGGCCACAGGTAATATTCAATCAGCCCCAGCATTTT | CASRPQVIFNQPQHF
TRBJ2-5 | NA | TRBV4-2 | NA | TGTGCCAGCAGCTCGCAGGCGGCGGTACAAGAGACCCAGTACTTC | CASSSQAAVQETQYF
TRBJ2-1 | NA | TRBV18 | TRBD2 | TGTGCCAGCTCACCCACGTTGACTAGCGGGGTCTACAATGAGCAGTTCTTC | CASSPTLTSGVYNEQFF
TRBJ1-4 | NA | TRBV5-1 | TRBD1 | TGCGCCAGCAGCTTATCGGGACAGGGGAATGAAAAACTGTTTTTT | CASSLSGQGNEKLFF
TRBJ1-2 | NA | TRBV10-3 | TRBD1 | TGTGCCATCAGTGGTGGGACAGGAGTTAACTATGGCTACACCTTC | CAISGGTGVNYGYTF
TRBJ2-1 | NA | TRBV29-1 | TRBD2 | TGCAGCGTTGAAGGAAGAAGGGGTAGCGGGCAATACAATGAGCAGTTCTTC | CSVEGRRGSGQYNEQFF
TRBJ2-1 | NA | TRBV18 | NA | TGTGCCAGCTCTCGGGACCTCAATGAGCAGTTCTTC | CASSRDLNEQFF
TRBJ2-1 | NA | TRBV18 | TRBD2 | TGTGCCAGCTCACCCCGGACTAGCGCCCACCGTGAGCAGTTCTTC | CASSPRTSAHREQFF
TRBJ2-3 | NA | TRBV27 | TRBD1 | TGTGCCAGCAGTCCCGGGACAGGGGCGGTTAGCACAGATACGCAGTATTTT | CASSPGTGAVSTDTQYF
TRBJ1-5 | NA | TRBV4-1 | NA | TGCGCCAGCAGCAACCAGGGTTATCAGCCCCAGCATTTT | CASSNQGYQPQHF
TRBJ1-1 | NA | TRBV29-1 | NA | TGCAGCGTTGAAGGTCCGGGGCCCGGTGTTGGTGCTTTCTTT | CSVEGPGPGVGAFF
TRBJ1-1 | NA | TRBV5-1 | TRBD1 | TGCGCCAGCAGCTGGCGGACAGGGGGCAACACTGAAGCTTTCTTT | CASSWRTGGNTEAFF
TRBJ2-7 | NA | TRBV29-1 | NA | TGCAGCGGTCAATCTCCAAGCTCCTACGAGCAGTACTTC | CSGQSPSSYEQYF
TRBJ1-5 | NA | TRBV19 | NA | TGTGCCAGTAGTATGAGAGGGCCAGGTCAGCCCCAGCATTTT | CASSMRGPGQPQHF
TRBJ1-4 | NA | TRBV5-1 | TRBD1 | TGCGCCAGCAGCCCCCGGACAGGGGGCGCAGCTAATGAAAAACTGTTTTTT | CASSPRTGGAANEKLFF
TRBJ2-1 | NA | TRBV4-3 | TRBD2 | TGCGCCAGCAGCCAAGATTCGGCCCTAGCGGGGGTAGGGGGTGAGCAGTTCTTC | CASSQDSALAGVGGEQFF
TRBJ1-3 | few | TRBV19 | NA | TGTGCCAGTAGTTCGACAGGAATGGTCGGAAACACCATATATTTT | CASSSTGMVGNTIYF
TRBJ2-5 | NA | TRBV7-2 | TRBD1 | TGTGCCAGCAGCTTAGGAGAGACAGGGTGGGGAGAGACCCAGTACTTC | CASSLGETGWGETQYF
TRBJ1-5 | NA | TRBV7-9 | TRBD1 | TGTGCCAGCAGCGCGGGACAGAATAGCAATCAGCCCCAGCATTTT | CASSAGQNSNQPQHF
TRBJ2-3 | few | TRBV5-4 | NA | TGTGCCAGCAGCTCCCCCCGGCAGGGGATCCCAGATACGCAGTATTTT | CASSSPRQGIPDTQYF
TRBJ1-6 | NA | TRBV27 | NA | TGTGCCAGCAGTTTCAGGGTGAGAAATTCACCCCTCCACTTT | CASSFRVRNSPLHF
TRBJ2-5 | once | TRBV5-1 | NA | TGCGCCAGCAGCTCCCGGTTGGTGGGGGCAGAGACCCAGTACTTC | CASSSRLVGAETQYF
TRBJ2-2 | many | TRBV24-1 | NA | TGTGCCACCAGTGCCTACCCGGGCACGGGGGAGCTGTTTTTT | CATSAYPGTGELFF
TRBJ2-3 | NA | TRBV2 | NA | TGTGCCAGCAGTGAAGAGGCGGGCGTTATAGATACGCAGTATTTT | CASSEEAGVIDTQYF
TRBJ2-5 | NA | TRBV28 | NA | TGTGCCAGCAGTTTGATGGAGACCCAGTACTTC | CASSLMETQYF
TRBJ2-7 | NA | TRBV7-2 | NA | TGTGCCAGCAGACTTTCCCCTCCCAGAGAGCAGTACTTC | CASRLSPPREQYF
TRBJ1-6 | NA | TRBV19 | NA | TGTGCCAGTAGTGTTACGGGACTTTTTTCACCCCTCCACTTT | CASSVTGLFSPLHF
TRBJ1-1 | NA | TRBV18 | NA | TGTGCCAGCTCACGAGGTGGGGACACTGAAGCTTTCTTT | CASSRGGDTEAFF
TRBJ2-2 | NA | TRBV5-1 | NA | TGCGCCAGCAGCTTGGTGGCAGGGAACACCGGGGAGCTGTTTTTT | CASSLVAGNTGELFF
TRBJ1-5 | few | TRBV19 | NA | TGTGCCAGTAGTATCGGACACAGCAATCAGCCCCAGCATTTT | CASSIGHSNQPQHF
TRBJ1-3 | NA | TRBV7-2 | NA | TGTGCCAGCAGCGCTCTAAGTAGGTCCACCATATATTTT | CASSALSRSTIYF
TRBJ2-5 | NA | TRBV25-1 | NA | TGTGCCAGCTCCCCCGGCGACGGACGCGAGGAAGAGACCCAGTACTTC | CASSPGDGREEETQYF